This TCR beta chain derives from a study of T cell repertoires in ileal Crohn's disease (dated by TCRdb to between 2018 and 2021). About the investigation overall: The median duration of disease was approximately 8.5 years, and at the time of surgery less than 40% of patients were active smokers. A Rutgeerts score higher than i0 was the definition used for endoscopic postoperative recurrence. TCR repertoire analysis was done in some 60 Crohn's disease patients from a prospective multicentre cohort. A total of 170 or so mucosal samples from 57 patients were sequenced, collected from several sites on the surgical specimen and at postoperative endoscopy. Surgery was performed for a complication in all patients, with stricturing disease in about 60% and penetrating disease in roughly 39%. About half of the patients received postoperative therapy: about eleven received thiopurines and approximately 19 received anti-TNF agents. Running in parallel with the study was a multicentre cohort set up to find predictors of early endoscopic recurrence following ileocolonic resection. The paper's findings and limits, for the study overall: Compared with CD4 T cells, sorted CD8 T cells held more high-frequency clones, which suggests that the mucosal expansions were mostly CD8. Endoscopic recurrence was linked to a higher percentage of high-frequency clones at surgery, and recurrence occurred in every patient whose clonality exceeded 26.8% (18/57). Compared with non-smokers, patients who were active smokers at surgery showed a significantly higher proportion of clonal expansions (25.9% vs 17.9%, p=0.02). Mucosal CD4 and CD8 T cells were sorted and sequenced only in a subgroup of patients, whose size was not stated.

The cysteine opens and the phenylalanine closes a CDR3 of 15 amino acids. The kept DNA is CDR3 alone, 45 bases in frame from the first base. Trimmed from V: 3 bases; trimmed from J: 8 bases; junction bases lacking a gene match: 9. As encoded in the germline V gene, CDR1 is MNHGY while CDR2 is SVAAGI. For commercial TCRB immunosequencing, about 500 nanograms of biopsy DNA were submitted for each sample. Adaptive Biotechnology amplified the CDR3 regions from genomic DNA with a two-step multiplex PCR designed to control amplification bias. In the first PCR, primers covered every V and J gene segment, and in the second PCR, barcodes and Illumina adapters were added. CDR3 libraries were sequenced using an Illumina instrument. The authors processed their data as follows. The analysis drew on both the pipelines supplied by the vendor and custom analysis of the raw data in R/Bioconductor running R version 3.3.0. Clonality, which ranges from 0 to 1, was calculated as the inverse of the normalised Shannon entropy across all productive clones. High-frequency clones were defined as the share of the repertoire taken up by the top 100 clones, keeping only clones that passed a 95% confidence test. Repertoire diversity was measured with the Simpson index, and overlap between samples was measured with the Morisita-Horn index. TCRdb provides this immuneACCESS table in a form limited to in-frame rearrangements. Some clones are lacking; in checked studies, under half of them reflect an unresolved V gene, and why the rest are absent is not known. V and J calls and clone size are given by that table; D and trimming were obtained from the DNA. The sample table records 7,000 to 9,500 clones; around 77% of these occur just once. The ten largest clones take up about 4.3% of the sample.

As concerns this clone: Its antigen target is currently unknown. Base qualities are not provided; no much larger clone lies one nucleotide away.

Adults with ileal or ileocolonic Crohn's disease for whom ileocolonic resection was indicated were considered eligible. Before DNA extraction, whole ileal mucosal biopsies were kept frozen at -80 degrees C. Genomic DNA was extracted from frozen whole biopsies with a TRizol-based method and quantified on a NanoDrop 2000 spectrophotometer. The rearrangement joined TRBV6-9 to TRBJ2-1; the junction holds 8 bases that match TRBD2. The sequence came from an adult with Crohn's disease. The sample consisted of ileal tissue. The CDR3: CASSYMAGGSDEQFF. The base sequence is TGTGCCAGCAGTTACATGGCGGGAGGCAGTGATGAGCAGTTCTTC.